The rows below give T cell receptor beta chains drawn from one sample of a study of shared clonotypes between healthy human individuals. Only in-frame clones appear in the TCRdb table, and some are missing; sequencing was by immunoSEQ multiplex PCR. The sample yields some 2,000,000 clones, approximately 94% seen once. Sequencing used naive CD8+ T cells sorted from blood. The source is a man aged 18-30 years in good health. The CDR3 runs from the conserved cysteine through the conserved F or W. A D gene is named only where the DNA matches it firmly. Where a row states a size, it is once, few, many or the class of an expanded clone; other rows omit it.

D gene	J gene	clone size	V gene	CDR3 DNA	CDR3 protein
-	TRBJ2-5	-	TRBV11-2	TGTGCCAGCAGCTTAGGAGGGCACGAAGAGACCCAGTACTTC	CASSLGGHEETQYF
TRBD2	TRBJ2-1	-	TRBV27	TGTGCCAGCGGCATTGGACTAGCGGCTTACAATGAGCAGTTCTTC	CASGIGLAAYNEQFF
-	TRBJ1-1	-	TRBV7-9	TGTGCCAGCAGCAAGGTGGGGCCGTCGAACACTGAAGCTTTCTTT	CASSKVGPSNTEAFF
-	TRBJ2-3	-	TRBV28	TGTGCCAGCAGTCCCCTACCGAGCACAGATACGCAGTATTTT	CASSPLPSTDTQYF
-	TRBJ2-5	-	TRBV4-1	TGCGCCAGCAGCCAAACTGGTCCTCGGGAGACCCAGTACTTC	CASSQTGPRETQYF
-	TRBJ2-7	-	TRBV27	TGTGCCAGCTCCCCTTCCACGGGGGAGTGGTCCTACGAGCAGTACTTC	CASSPSTGEWSYEQYF
-	TRBJ2-7	-	TRBV27	TGTGCCAGCAGTTTATCCCCGGGGACTTCCCACGAGCAGTACTTC	CASSLSPGTSHEQYF
TRBD2	TRBJ2-7	-	TRBV5-1	TGCGCCAGCAGCTTGGTGATGCGGGGGGGCTACGAGCAGTACTTC	CASSLVMRGGYEQYF
-	TRBJ2-7	-	TRBV9	TGTGCCAGCAGCGTAGCAGGGGCGTCCATCTACGAGCAGTACTTC	CASSVAGASIYEQYF
TRBD1	TRBJ2-5	-	TRBV6-1	TGTGCCAGCAGTGAAATTCGGACAGGGGGAGAGACCCAGTACTTC	CASSEIRTGGETQYF
-	TRBJ2-7	-	TRBV19	TGTGCCAGTAGTATAGGGGCAGGGTACGAGCAGTACTTC	CASSIGAGYEQYF
-	TRBJ1-5	-	TRBV28	TGTGCCAGCAGTTTGGGGAGGCAGGGTGATCAGCCCCAGCATTTT	CASSLGRQGDQPQHF
-	TRBJ2-7	-	TRBV11-2	TGTGCCAGCAGCTTTTGGGAGGCGACGGAGGAATCCTACGAGCAGTACTTC	CASSFWEATEESYEQYF
TRBD2	TRBJ2-3	-	TRBV7-9	TGTGCCAGCAGCTTAATACTAGCGGGGAACACAGATACGCAGTATTTT	CASSLILAGNTDTQYF
-	TRBJ2-7	-	TRBV7-9	TGTGCCAGCAGCTCCTTATTGCTCGAGCAGTACTTC	CASSSLLLEQYF
TRBD2	TRBJ2-2	-	TRBV5-6	TGTGCCAGCAGCCCTACGCCTAGCGGCAACACCGGGGAGCTGTTTTTT	CASSPTPSGNTGELFF
-	TRBJ1-1	-	TRBV29-1	TGCAGCGTTGAGGGAAAGGGGAGTAACACTGAAGCTTTCTTT	CSVEGKGSNTEAFF
-	TRBJ1-3	-	TRBV12-5	TGTGCTAGTGGTTTGGGGGGGAGTGCGGTAGCCATATATTTT	CASGLGGSAVAIYF
-	TRBJ2-3	-	TRBV5-1	TGCGCCAGCAGCTTGTGGGGGAGCACAGATACGCAGTATTTT	CASSLWGSTDTQYF
TRBD2	TRBJ2-1	-	TRBV6-5	TGTGCCAGCAGTCTAGCGGGATCAATCTACAATGAGCAGTTCTTC	CASSLAGSIYNEQFF
-	TRBJ1-2	-	TRBV29-1	TGCAGCGTTGAAAGCGCCGCGACAGCCCTGTATGGCTACACCTTC	CSVESAATALYGYTF
-	TRBJ1-6	once	TRBV27	TGTGCCAGCAGTTTTATCGGGGGCTCCTATAATTCACCCCTCCACTTT	CASSFIGGSYNSPLHF
-	TRBJ2-1	-	TRBV7-7	TGTGCTAGCAGCTTATCTTTCGGGACGGAGCAGTTCTTC	CASSLSFGTEQFF
-	TRBJ2-2	-	TRBV19	TGTGCCAGTAGTTTCTGGAACACCGGGGAGCTGTTTTTT	CASSFWNTGELFF
TRBD1	TRBJ2-4	-	TRBV10-3	TGTGCCATCAGTCCAGGACAGGGGTACGGAAACATTCAGTACTTC	CAISPGQGYGNIQYF
-	TRBJ2-7	-	TRBV2	TGTGCCAGCGACCACAACATTGCCCAGGGGCCGACCTACGAGCAGTACTTC	CASDHNIAQGPTYEQYF
-	TRBJ1-1	-	TRBV6-6	TGTGCCAGCAGTACCGACACCCCCGTGAACACTGAAGCTTTCTTT	CASSTDTPVNTEAFF
-	TRBJ1-2	-	TRBV7-6	TGTGCCAGCAGCCTGTCCCCTTACCCTGACAGACTCTATGGCTACACCTTC	CASSLSPYPDRLYGYTF
TRBD1	TRBJ1-5	-	TRBV2	TGTGCCAGCAGTGAGGACAGGTCTAATCAGCCCCAGCATTTT	CASSEDRSNQPQHF
-	TRBJ1-1	once	TRBV28	TGTGCCAGCACCGACTTTGGGGCGGGGCAGGTCGACACTGAAGCTTTCTTT	CASTDFGAGQVDTEAFF
-	TRBJ2-3	-	TRBV4-1	TGCGCCAGCAGCCAAGGGCAGACCCACACAGATACGCAGTATTTT	CASSQGQTHTDTQYF
TRBD2	TRBJ2-1	-	TRBV9	TGTGCCAGCAGCAACGCCTTGGACGGCCTAGCGGGATACAATGAGCAGTTCTTC	CASSNALDGLAGYNEQFF
-	TRBJ1-6	-	TRBV9	TGTGCCAGCACAGTAGGTACGGGATGGGATTCACCCCTCCACTTT	CASTVGTGWDSPLHF
-	TRBJ2-1	-	TRBV28	TGTGCCAGCAGTTTTAGGGCCGCCACCTACAATGAGCAGTTCTTC	CASSFRAATYNEQFF
-	TRBJ2-7	-	TRBV7-9	TGTGCCAGCAGCTTATCCCCCAGGGACATTGACGAGCAGTACTTC	CASSLSPRDIDEQYF
TRBD2	TRBJ2-1	-	TRBV10-2	TGCGCCAGCGGGCCAGCGGGGGTTGAGCAGTTCTTC	CASGPAGVEQFF
-	TRBJ1-5	-	TRBV4-3	TGCGCCAGCAGCCGGACAGACGAAGATCAGCCCCAGCATTTT	CASSRTDEDQPQHF
TRBD1	TRBJ2-3	-	TRBV28	TGTGCCAGCAGTTGGACAGGGGCAGATACGCAGTATTTT	CASSWTGADTQYF
-	TRBJ1-1	-	TRBV9	TGTGCCAGCAGCGCCCCGGGACATTCTAGTCCTGAAGCTTTCTTT	CASSAPGHSSPEAFF
-	TRBJ2-7	-	TRBV7-8	TGTGCCAGCAGCTTAGGGGCGGTTGCGCAGTACTTC	CASSLGAVAQYF
-	TRBJ2-2	-	TRBV7-9	TGTGCCAGCAGCTTAGCGACGGCGATCACCGGGGAGCTGTTTTTT	CASSLATAITGELFF
TRBD2	TRBJ2-3	-	TRBV5-1	TGCGCCAGCAGGTCTCTAGCGGGAGGGACTTATAGCACAGATACGCAGTATTTT	CASRSLAGGTYSTDTQYF
TRBD1	TRBJ1-5	-	TRBV6-1	TGTGCCAGCAGTGAAATGACAGGGCATAGCAATCAGCCCCAGCATTTT	CASSEMTGHSNQPQHF
-	TRBJ2-1	-	TRBV6-1	TGTGCCAGCAGTGAAACTGGGGGCGTATACAATGAGCAGTTCTTC	CASSETGGVYNEQFF
TRBD1	TRBJ1-1	-	TRBV2	TGTGCCAGCACTATAGACAGGGAGTATATCGCGATCGCTGAAGCTTTCTTT	CASTIDREYIAIAEAFF
TRBD2	TRBJ2-5	-	TRBV5-1	TGCGCCAGCTCTCCTCGAGTAGCGGGAGACGAATACCAAGAGACCCAGTACTTC	CASSPRVAGDEYQETQYF
TRBD2	TRBJ2-3	-	TRBV30	TGTGCCTGGAGTGTAGGGGTTTGGACTAGCGGGAGCCCAGATACGCAGTATTTT	CAWSVGVWTSGSPDTQYF
TRBD1	TRBJ2-7	-	TRBV7-2	TGTGCAGCGGGGACAGGGGTCTACTACGAGCAGTACTTC	CAAGTGVYYEQYF
-	TRBJ1-2	-	TRBV28	TGTGCCAGCAGTTTCTCCCAGGGCTATGGCTACACCTTC	CASSFSQGYGYTF
TRBD2	TRBJ2-3	-	TRBV9	TGTGCCAGCAGCGCGAGCGGGAGTGGCACAGATACGCAGTATTTT	CASSASGSGTDTQYF
-	TRBJ2-7	-	TRBV6-1	TGTGCCAGCAGCTGGACTCCCACCTTGACCTACGAGCAGTACTTC	CASSWTPTLTYEQYF
-	TRBJ2-2	-	TRBV5-1	TGCGCCAGCAGCTTGGTCCCCCCGGGGGACACCGGGGAGCTGTTTTTT	CASSLVPPGDTGELFF
-	TRBJ1-3	-	TRBV10-3	TGTGCCATCAGTGAAGGGGACAACTCTGGAAACACCATATATTTT	CAISEGDNSGNTIYF